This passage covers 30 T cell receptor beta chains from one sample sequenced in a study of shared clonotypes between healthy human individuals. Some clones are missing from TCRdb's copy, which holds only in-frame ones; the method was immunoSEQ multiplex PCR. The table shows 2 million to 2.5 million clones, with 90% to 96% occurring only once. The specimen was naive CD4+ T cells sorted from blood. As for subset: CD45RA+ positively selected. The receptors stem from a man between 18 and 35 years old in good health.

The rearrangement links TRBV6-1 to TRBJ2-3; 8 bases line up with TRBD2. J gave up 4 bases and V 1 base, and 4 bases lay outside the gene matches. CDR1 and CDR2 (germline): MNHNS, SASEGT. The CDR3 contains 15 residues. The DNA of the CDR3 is TGTGCCAGCAGTGAAGTAGCGGGATTCGCAGATACGCAGTATTTT. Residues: CASSEVAGFADTQYF.

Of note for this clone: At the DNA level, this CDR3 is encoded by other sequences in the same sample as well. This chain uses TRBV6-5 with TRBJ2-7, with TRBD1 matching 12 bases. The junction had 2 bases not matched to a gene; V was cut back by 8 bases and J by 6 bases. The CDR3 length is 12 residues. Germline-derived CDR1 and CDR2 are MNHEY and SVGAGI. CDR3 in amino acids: CASRDRGLEQYF. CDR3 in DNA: TGTGCCAGCCGGGACAGGGGGCTCGAGCAGTACTTC.

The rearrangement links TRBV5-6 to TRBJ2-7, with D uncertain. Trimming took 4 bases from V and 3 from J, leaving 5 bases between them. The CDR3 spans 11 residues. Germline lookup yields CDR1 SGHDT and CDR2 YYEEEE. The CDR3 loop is CASSRNYEQYF. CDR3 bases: TGTGCCAGCAGCCGGAACTACGAGCAGTACTTC.

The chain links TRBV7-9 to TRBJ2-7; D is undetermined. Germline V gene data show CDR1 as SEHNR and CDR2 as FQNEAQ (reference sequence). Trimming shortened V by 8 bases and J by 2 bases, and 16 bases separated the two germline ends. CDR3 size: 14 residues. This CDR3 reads CASSSYAIAYEQYF. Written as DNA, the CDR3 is TGTGCCAGCTCAAGCTATGCTATCGCCTACGAGCAGTACTTC.

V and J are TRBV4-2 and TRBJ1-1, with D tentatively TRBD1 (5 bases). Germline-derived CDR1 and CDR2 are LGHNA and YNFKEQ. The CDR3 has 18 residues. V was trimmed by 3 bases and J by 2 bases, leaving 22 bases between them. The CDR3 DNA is TGTGCCAGCAGCCAGATCGGTTTGGGGGTCGGCGTAAACACTGAAGCTTTCTTT. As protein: CASSQIGLGVGVNTEAFF.

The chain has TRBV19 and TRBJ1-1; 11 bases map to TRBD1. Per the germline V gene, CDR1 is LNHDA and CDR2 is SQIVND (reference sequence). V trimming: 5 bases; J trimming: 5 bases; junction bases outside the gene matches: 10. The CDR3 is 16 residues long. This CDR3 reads CASSLLPGQGGTEAFF. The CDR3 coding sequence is TGTGCCAGTAGTCTACTCCCGGGACAGGGGGGTACTGAAGCTTTCTTT.

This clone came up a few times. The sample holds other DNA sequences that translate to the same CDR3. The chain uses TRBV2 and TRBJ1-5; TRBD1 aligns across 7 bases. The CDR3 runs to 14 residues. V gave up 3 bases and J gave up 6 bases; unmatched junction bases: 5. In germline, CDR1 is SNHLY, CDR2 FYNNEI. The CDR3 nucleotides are TGTGCCAGCAGTGAGACAGGGTTAGGTCAGCCCCAGCATTTT. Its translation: CASSETGLGQPQHF. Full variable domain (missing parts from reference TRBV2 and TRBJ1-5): EPEVTQTPSHQVTQMGQEVILRCVPISNHLYFYWYRQILGQKVEFLVSFYNNEISEKSEIFDDQFSVERPDGSNFTLKIRSTKLEDSAMYFCASSETGLGQPQHFGDGTRLSIL.

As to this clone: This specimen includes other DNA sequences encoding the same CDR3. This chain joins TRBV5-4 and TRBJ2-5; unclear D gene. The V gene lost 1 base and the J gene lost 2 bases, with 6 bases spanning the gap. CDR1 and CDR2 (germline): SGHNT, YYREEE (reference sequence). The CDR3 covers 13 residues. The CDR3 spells CASSLPGQETQYF. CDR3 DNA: TGTGCCAGCAGCTTGCCCGGACAAGAGACCCAGTACTTC.

CDR3 amino acids: CASSLVPSGSTDTQYF. The CDR3 nucleotides are TGTGCCAGCAGCTTAGTGCCTAGCGGGAGCACAGATACGCAGTATTTT. V and J are TRBV7-9 and TRBJ2-3; TRBD2 matches at 8 bases. The CDR3 covers 16 residues. The junction had 3 bases not matched to a gene; V was cut back by 1 base and J by 0 bases. Germline CDR1 reads SEHNR; CDR2 reads FQNEAQ (reference sequence). Full variable domain (remainder filled in from reference TRBV7-9 and TRBJ2-3): DTGVSQNPRHKITKRGQNVTFRCDPISEHNRLYWYRQTLGQGPEFLTYFQNEAQLEKSRLLSDRFSAERPKGSFSTLEIQRTEQGDSAMYLCASSLVPSGSTDTQYFGPGTRLTVL.

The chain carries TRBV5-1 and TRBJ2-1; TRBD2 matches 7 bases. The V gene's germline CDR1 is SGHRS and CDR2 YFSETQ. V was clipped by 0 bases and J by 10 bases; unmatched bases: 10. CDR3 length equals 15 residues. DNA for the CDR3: TGCGCCAGCAGCTTGGGGACTAGTAAAGGGCGAGAGCAGTTCTTC. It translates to CASSLGTSKGREQFF. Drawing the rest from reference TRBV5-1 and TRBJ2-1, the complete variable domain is KAGVTQTPRYLIKTRGQQVTLSCSPISGHRSVSWYQQTPGQGLQFLFEYFSETQRNKGNFPGRFSGRQFSNSRSEMNVSTLELGDSALYLCASSLGTSKGREQFFGPGTRLTVL.

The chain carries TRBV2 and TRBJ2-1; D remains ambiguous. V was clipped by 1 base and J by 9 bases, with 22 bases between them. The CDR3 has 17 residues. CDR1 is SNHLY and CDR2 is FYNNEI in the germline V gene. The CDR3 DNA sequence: TGTGCCAGCAGTGAAGGCGTCAAGACTTTCGTACCGAGTGAGCAGTTCTTC. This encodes CASSEGVKTFVPSEQFF.

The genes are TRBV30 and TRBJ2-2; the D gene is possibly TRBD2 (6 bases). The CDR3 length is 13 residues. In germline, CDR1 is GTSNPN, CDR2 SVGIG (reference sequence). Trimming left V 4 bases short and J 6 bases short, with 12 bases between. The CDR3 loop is CAWNILASGELFF. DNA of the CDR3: TGTGCCTGGAACATCCTAGCGTCCGGGGAGCTGTTTTTT. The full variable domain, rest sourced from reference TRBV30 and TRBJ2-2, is SQTIHQWPATLVQPVGSPLSLECTVEGTSNPNLYWYRQAAGRGLQLLFYSVGIGQISSEVPQNLSASRPQDRQFILSSKKLLLSDSGFYLCAWNILASGELFFGEGSRLTVL.

The CDR3 sequence: CASRVAGSREQYF. CDR3 in DNA: TGTGCCAGCAGGGTAGCGGGATCCCGCGAGCAGTACTTC. This chain connects TRBV21-1 to TRBJ2-7; TRBD2 was called by the table and not checked on the DNA. TRBV21-1 is a known pseudogene. This CDR3 has 13 amino acids.

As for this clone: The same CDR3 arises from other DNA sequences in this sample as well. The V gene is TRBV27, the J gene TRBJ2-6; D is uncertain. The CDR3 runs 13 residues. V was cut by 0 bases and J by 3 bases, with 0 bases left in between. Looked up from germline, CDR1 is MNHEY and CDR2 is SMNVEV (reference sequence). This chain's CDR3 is CASSLSGANVLTF. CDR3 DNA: TGTGCCAGCAGTTTATCTGGGGCCAACGTCCTGACTTTC.

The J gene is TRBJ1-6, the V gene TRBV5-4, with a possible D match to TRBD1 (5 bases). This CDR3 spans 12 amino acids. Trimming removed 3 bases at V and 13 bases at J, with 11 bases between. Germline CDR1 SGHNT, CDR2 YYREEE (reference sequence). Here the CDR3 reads CASSSAGRPLHF. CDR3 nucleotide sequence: TGTGCCAGCAGCTCCGCGGGGCGCCCCCTCCACTTT. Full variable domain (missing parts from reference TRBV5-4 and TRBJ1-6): ETGVTQSPTHLIKTRGQQVTLRCSSQSGHNTVSWYQQALGQGPQFIFQYYREEENGRGNFPPRFSGLQFPNYSSELNVNALELDDSALYLCASSSAGRPLHFGNGTRLTVT.

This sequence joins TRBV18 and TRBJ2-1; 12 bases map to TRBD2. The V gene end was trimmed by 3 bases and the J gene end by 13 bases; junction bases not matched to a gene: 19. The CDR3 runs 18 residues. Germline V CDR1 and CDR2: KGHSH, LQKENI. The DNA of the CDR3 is TGTGCCAGCTCACCTCCGGGACAGCTAGCGGGAGGGCCTCAGCTTCAGTTCTTC. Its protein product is CASSPPGQLAGGPQLQFF.

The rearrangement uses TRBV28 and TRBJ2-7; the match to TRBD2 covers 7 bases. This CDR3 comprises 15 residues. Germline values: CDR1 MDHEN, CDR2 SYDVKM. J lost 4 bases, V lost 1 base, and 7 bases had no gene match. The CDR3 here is CASSLSTRGWYEQYF. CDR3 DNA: TGTGCCAGCAGTTTATCTACGCGGGGGTGGTACGAGCAGTACTTC.

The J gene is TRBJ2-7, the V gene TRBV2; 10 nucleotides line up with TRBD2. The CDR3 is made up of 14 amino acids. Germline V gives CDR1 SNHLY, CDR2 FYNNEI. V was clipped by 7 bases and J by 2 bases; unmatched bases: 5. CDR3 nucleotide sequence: TGTGCCAGCAACCTAGCGGGAGACCCCTACGAGCAGTACTTC. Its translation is CASNLAGDPYEQYF.

This CDR3 reads CASSSSGQLGNEQFF. The CDR3 nucleotides are TGCGCCAGCTCCAGCTCGGGACAGCTTGGCAATGAGCAGTTCTTC. The chain is built from TRBV10-1 and TRBJ2-1; 7 bases match TRBD1. The CDR3 is 15 residues long. The ends lost 8 bases at V and 6 bases at J; junction bases unmatched: 13. CDR1 is WNHNN, CDR2 SYGVQD, per germline (reference sequence).

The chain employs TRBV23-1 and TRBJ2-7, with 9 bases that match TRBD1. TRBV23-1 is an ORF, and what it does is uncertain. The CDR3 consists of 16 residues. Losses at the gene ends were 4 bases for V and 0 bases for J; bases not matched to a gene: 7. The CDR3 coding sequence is TGCGCCAGCAGTCCGCGTCGGGACAGGGACTCCTACGAGCAGTACTTC. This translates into CASSPRRDRDSYEQYF.

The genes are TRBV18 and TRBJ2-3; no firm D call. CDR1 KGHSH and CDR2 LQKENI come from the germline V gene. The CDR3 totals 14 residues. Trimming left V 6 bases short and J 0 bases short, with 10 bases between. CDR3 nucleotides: TGTGCCAGCTCGTCACTAACTAGCACAGATACGCAGTATTTT. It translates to CASSSLTSTDTQYF.

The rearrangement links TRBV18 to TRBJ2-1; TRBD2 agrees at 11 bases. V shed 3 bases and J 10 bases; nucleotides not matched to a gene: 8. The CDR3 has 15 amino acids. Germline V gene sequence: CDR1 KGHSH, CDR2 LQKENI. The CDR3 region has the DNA TGTGCCAGCTCACCCGGGACTAGCGGACTAGACGAGCAGTTCTTC. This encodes CASSPGTSGLDEQFF.

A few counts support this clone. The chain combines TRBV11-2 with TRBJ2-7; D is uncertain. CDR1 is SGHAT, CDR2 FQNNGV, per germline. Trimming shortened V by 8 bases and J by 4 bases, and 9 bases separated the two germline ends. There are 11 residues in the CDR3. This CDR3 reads CASAPGYEQYF. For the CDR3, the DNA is TGTGCCAGCGCGCCCGGATACGAGCAGTACTTC. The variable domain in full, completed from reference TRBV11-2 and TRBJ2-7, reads EAGVAQSPRYKIIEKRQSVAFWCNPISGHATLYWYQQILGQGPKLLIQFQNNGVVDDSQLPKDRFSAERLKGVDSTLKIQPAKLEDSAVYLCASAPGYEQYFGPGTRLTVT.

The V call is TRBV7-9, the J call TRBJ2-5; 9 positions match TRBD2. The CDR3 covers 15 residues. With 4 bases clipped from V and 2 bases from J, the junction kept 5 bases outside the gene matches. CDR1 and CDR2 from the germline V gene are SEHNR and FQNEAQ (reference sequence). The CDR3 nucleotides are TGTGCCAGCAGCTCAAATAGCGGGGGACAAGAGACCCAGTACTTC. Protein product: CASSSNSGGQETQYF.

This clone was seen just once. The CDR3 nucleotides read TGTGCCATCAGGGAGCGGGGAACAGATACGCAGTATTTT. It specifies CAIRERGTDTQYF. The chain is built from TRBV10-3 and TRBJ2-3, with 7 bases that match TRBD2. The CDR3 is 13 amino acids. After removal of 6 bases from V and 3 bases from J, the junction contained 3 bases not matched to a gene. CDR1 and CDR2 (germline): ENHRY, SYGVKD.

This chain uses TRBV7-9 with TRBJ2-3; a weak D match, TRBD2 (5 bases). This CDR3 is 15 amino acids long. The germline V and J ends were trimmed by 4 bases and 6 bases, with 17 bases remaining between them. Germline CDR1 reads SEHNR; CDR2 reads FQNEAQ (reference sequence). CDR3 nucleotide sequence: TGTGCCAGCAGCTCCGACGGGGTCAATTTGGATACGCAGTATTTT. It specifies CASSSDGVNLDTQYF.

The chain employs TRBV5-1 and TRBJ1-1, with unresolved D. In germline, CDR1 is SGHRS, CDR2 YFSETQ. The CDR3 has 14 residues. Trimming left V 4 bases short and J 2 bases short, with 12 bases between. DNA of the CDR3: TGCGCCAGCAGCCGTATGGGAGATAACACTGAAGCTTTCTTT. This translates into CASSRMGDNTEAFF. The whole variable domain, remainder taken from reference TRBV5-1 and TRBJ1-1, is KAGVTQTPRYLIKTRGQQVTLSCSPISGHRSVSWYQQTPGQGLQFLFEYFSETQRNKGNFPGRFSGRQFSNSRSEMNVSTLELGDSALYLCASSRMGDNTEAFFGQGTRLTVV.

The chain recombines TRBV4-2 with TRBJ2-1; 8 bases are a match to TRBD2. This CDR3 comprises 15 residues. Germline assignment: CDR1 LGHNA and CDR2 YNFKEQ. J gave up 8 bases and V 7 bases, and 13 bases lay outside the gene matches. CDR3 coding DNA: TGTGCCAGCACCACCTCGGGGGGGGAAGCCTATGAGCAGTTCTTC. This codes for CASTTSGGEAYEQFF.

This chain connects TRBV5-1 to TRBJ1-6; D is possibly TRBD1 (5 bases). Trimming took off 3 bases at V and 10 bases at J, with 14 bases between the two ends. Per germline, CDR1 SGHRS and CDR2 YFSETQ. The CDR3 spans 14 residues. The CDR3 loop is CASSSRDLGSPLHF. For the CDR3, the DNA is TGCGCCAGCAGCTCGAGGGACCTTGGGTCACCCCTCCACTTT.

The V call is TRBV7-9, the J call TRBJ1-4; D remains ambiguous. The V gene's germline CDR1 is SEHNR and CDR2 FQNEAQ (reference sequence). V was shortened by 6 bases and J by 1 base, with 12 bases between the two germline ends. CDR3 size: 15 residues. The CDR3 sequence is CASSPYRETNEKLFF. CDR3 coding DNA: TGTGCCAGCAGTCCCTATCGTGAAACTAATGAAAAACTGTTTTTT.